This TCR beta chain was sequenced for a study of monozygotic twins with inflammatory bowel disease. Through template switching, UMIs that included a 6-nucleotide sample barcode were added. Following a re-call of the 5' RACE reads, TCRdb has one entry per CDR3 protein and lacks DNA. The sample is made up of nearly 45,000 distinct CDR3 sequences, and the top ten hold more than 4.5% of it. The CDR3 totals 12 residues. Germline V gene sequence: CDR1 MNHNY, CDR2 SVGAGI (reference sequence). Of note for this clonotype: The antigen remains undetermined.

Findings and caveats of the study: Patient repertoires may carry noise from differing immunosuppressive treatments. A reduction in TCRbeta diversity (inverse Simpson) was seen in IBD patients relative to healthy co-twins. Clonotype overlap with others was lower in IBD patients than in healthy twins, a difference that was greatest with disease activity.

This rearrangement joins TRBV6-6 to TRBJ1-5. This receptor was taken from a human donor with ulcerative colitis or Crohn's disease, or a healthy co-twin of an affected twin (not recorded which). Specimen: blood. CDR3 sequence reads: CASGIGSQPQHF.